A single sample gave rise to the 17 T cell receptor beta chains below, sequenced in a study of blood T cell repertoires in COVID-19. Only in-frame clones appear in the TCRdb table, and some are missing; sequencing was by immunoSEQ multiplex PCR. The sample records over 200,000 clones, 80% to 90% being singletons. Sequencing was carried out using PBMCs or T cells enriched from blood (not recorded which). The receptors come from a woman in her twenties or thirties who had been exposed to COVID-19.

The V call is TRBV6-5, the J call TRBJ2-2, with D perhaps TRBD2 (5 bases). The CDR3 loop spans 16 amino acids. CDR1 is MNHEY, CDR2 SVGAGI, per germline. With 4 bases removed from V and 7 bases from J, the gap between germline ends came to 19 bases. CDR3 nucleotide sequence: TGTGCCAGCAGTTCCCGGGGTAGGCCCAGCGGCGGGGAGCTGTTTTTT. The encoded protein is CASSSRGRPSGGELFF.

The chain is built from TRBV18 and TRBJ2-7, with 7 bases that match TRBD1. Germline V gene data show CDR1 as KGHSH and CDR2 as LQKENI. This CDR3 spans 15 amino acids. The V segment lost 4 bases and the J segment 6 bases; nucleotides outside the gene matches: 12. CDR3 residues: CASSRTDRDLGEQYF. CDR3 DNA: TGTGCCAGCTCACGAACTGACAGGGATTTGGGCGAGCAGTACTTC.

The chain links TRBV10-3 to TRBJ1-5; the match to TRBD1 covers 7 bases. Losses at the gene ends were 4 bases for V and 1 base for J; bases not matched to a gene: 4. Germline CDR1 ENHRY, CDR2 SYGVKD. The CDR3 is 15 amino acids. The CDR3 reads CAISGGDRSNQPQHF. CDR3 nucleotides: TGTGCCATCAGTGGTGGGGACAGAAGCAATCAGCCCCAGCATTTT.

The chain links TRBV12-3 or TRBV12-4 to TRBJ2-7; 8 nucleotides align to TRBD2. The CDR3 runs 13 residues. V was pared by 5 bases and J by 4 bases, with 4 bases of the junction left unmatched. The CDR3 is CASSRTSTYEQYF. The CDR3 DNA reads TGTGCCAGCAGTCGGACTAGCACATACGAGCAGTACTTC.

V usage is TRBV19 and J usage is TRBJ1-5, with D hard to call. The CDR3 has 14 residues. V was clipped by 1 base and J by 4 bases, with 8 bases between them. Germline V gives CDR1 LNHDA, CDR2 SQIVND (reference sequence). CDR3 sequence reads: CASSIVPGNQPQHF. Written as DNA, the CDR3 is TGTGCCAGTAGTATAGTCCCGGGGAATCAGCCCCAGCATTTT.

This clone was counted only a few times. This chain links TRBV29-1 with TRBJ1-1, with TRBD1 identical over 9 bases. The CDR3 sequence is 16 residues long. J gave up 3 bases and V 8 bases, and 16 bases lay outside the gene matches. Looked up from germline, CDR1 is SQVTM and CDR2 is ANQGSEA. This CDR3 reads CSLLPGQGNVDTEAFF. For the CDR3, the DNA is TGCAGCCTTCTACCGGGACAGGGTAATGTGGACACTGAAGCTTTCTTT.

CDR3 sequence reads: CASGELTGVWGETQYF. For the CDR3, the DNA is TGTGCTAGTGGTGAACTGACAGGGGTGTGGGGGGAGACCCAGTACTTC. The chain employs TRBV12-5 and TRBJ2-5; TRBD1 aligns across 8 bases. The junction had 13 bases not matched to a gene; V was cut back by 5 bases and J by 5 bases. This CDR3 contains 16 residues. In germline, CDR1 is LGHNT, CDR2 FRNRAP.

The gene calls are TRBV6-5 and TRBJ1-1; a weak D match, TRBD1 (5 bases). V lost 0 bases to trimming and J lost 4 bases, with 9 bases between them. This CDR3 is 14 amino acids long. The germline CDR1 and CDR2 sequences are MNHEY and SVGAGI. The CDR3 coding sequence is TGTGCCAGCAGTTACTCTGGCGGGGGCACTGAAGCTTTCTTT. It translates to CASSYSGGGTEAFF.

This clone was counted only a few times. This sequence joins TRBV10-1 and TRBJ2-2, with D unclear. The CDR3 covers 13 residues. V was pared by 6 bases and J by 4 bases, with 9 bases between. The V gene's germline CDR1 is WNHNN and CDR2 SYGVQD (reference sequence). CDR3 protein: CASSPGGTGELFF. The DNA of the CDR3 is TGCGCCAGCAGCCCCGGCGGCACCGGGGAGCTGTTTTTT.

The rearrangement links TRBV20-1 to TRBJ2-7; possibly TRBD1 for D (6 bases). Germline CDR1 is DFQATT and CDR2 is SNEGSKA (reference sequence). V was clipped by 3 bases and J by 2 bases, with 14 bases between them. The CDR3 runs to 14 residues. The CDR3 DNA is TGCAGTGCTAGTCTCGGGACATTAGCCTACGAGCAGTACTTC. Protein: CSASLGTLAYEQYF.

This clone was found once. The chain links TRBV28 to TRBJ2-3; TRBD1 agrees at 12 bases. The CDR3 is 16 amino acids. J gave up 2 bases and V 2 bases, and 2 bases lay outside the gene matches. The germline gives CDR1 MDHEN, CDR2 SYDVKM. CDR3 protein: CASSLGTGGITDTQYF. Written as DNA, the CDR3 is TGTGCCAGCAGTTTAGGGACAGGGGGCATCACAGATACGCAGTATTTT.

V is TRBV18 and J is TRBJ1-3, with D tentatively TRBD1 (5 bases). CDR3 length: 17 amino acids. V lost 0 bases and J 0 bases, leaving 12 bases between the germline ends. Germline CDR1 KGHSH, CDR2 LQKENI. The DNA of the CDR3 is TGTGCCAGCTCACCACCCGCAGGGAGGGCCTCTGGAAACACCATATATTTT. It codes for CASSPPAGRASGNTIYF.

This rearrangement joins TRBV24-1 to TRBJ1-1; 10 nucleotides align to TRBD1. The CDR3 is 20 residues long. V lost 3 bases to trimming and J lost 5 bases; unmatched junction nucleotides: 20. In germline, CDR1 is KGHDR, CDR2 SFDVKD. This CDR3 is CATSDPHSTGGSQVGTEAFF. The DNA for the CDR3 is TGTGCCACCAGTGATCCCCATTCGACAGGGGGCTCTCAAGTGGGAACTGAAGCTTTCTTT.

The chain joins TRBV3-1 (or the pseudogene TRBV3-2) to TRBJ1-1; D gene ambiguous. The V gene's germline CDR1 is LGHDT and CDR2 YNNKEL (reference sequence). The V and J ends lost 2 bases and 8 bases respectively, with 9 bases between them. The CDR3 runs 12 residues. CDR3 sequence reads: CASSQFGREAFF. Written as DNA, the CDR3 is TGTGCCAGCAGCCAATTTGGGAGAGAAGCTTTCTTT.

In DNA, the CDR3 is TGCGCCAGCAGCCAAGGGGTGATAGCGGGAGGGCTCTACGAGCAGTACTTC. It codes for CASSQGVIAGGLYEQYF. The V and J genes are TRBV4-1 and TRBJ2-7, with 11 nucleotides matching TRBD2. The CDR3 covers 17 residues. Germline V gives CDR1 MGHRA, CDR2 YSYEKL. Trimming removed 1 base from V and 3 bases from J; junction bases left unmatched: 8.

V is TRBV11-2 and J is TRBJ2-3; TRBD2 matches 10 bases. V lost 0 bases and J lost 4; bases outside the gene matches: 13. From germline, CDR1 is SGHAT and CDR2 FQNNGV. The length of the CDR3 is 19 residues. CDR3 residues: CASSLEVGLAGVVADTQYF. The CDR3 coding sequence is TGTGCCAGCAGCTTAGAGGTAGGGCTAGCGGGAGTGGTAGCAGATACGCAGTATTTT.

The V and J genes are TRBV4-2 and TRBJ2-3; a weak D match, TRBD2 (5 bases). Trimming took 2 bases from V and 4 from J, leaving 16 bases between them. Germline V gene data show CDR1 as LGHNA and CDR2 as YNFKEQ. The CDR3 loop spans 16 amino acids. The CDR3 here is CASSQMLKGDPDTQYF. DNA of the CDR3: TGTGCCAGCAGCCAAATGCTGAAGGGAGACCCAGATACGCAGTATTTT.